Here is one TCR beta chain with its context. Trimming shortened V by 6 bases and J by 4 bases, and 15 bases separated the two germline ends. The length of the CDR3 is 14 residues. The sample comes from a study of glioma-infiltrating T cells. At the level of the study: Low-grade gliomas were grade II; glioblastomas were grade IV at initial diagnosis. Glioma patients had dexamethasone for six or fewer days before surgery.

The iRepertoire nested amplicon-rescue multiplex PCR amplified TCR alpha and beta CDR3s from RNA. MiXCR, applied by TCRdb to the multiplex PCR reads, yields one record per CDR3 protein. In the table there are a few hundred thousand distinct CDR3 sequences, roughly two fifths of which are singletons. The TCR was taken from a human donor with low-grade glioma or glioblastoma, undergoing nonglioma brain surgery, or in good health (not recorded which). This chain links TRBV12-3 or TRBV12-4 with TRBJ1-2, with D unresolved. Input material: glioma tissue, nonneoplastic brain tissue, or PBMCs (not recorded which). CDR3 coding DNA: TGTGCCAGCAGCCCAAGAGCCTTCCCCTATGGCTACACCTTC. This codes for CASSPRAFPYGYTF.